A selection of T cell receptor beta chains follows, all from one sample in a study of beta chain features in type 1 diabetes. Repertoires were generated with immunoSEQ multiplex PCR, while TCRdb's copy carries only in-frame clones and drops some. Among roughly 260,000 clones listed, roughly 20% were seen once. The specimen sequenced was naive CD4+ T cells from blood. The receptors shown here come from a woman aged 40 to 50 with type 1 diabetes. Each CDR3 is given with its conserved first and last residue. Each record gives: J gene, D gene, V gene, clone size, CDR3 protein, CDR3 DNA. A D gene is named only where the DNA matches it firmly. The listing skips clone size in some rows; elsewhere it reads once, few, many or a size class.

j_gene: TRBJ2-7
d_gene: NA
v_gene: TRBV29-1
abundance: NA
CDR3aa: CSFLSRGRGNEQYF
CDR3nt: TGCAGCTTCTTGTCGAGGGGACGGGGGAACGAGCAGTACTTC

j_gene: TRBJ2-1
d_gene: NA
v_gene: TRBV19
abundance: NA
CDR3aa: CASSSTYNEQFF
CDR3nt: TGTGCCAGTAGTAGTACCTACAATGAGCAGTTCTTC

j_gene: TRBJ1-1
d_gene: TRBD1
v_gene: TRBV29-1
abundance: NA
CDR3aa: CSVEGQGESSFF
CDR3nt: TGCAGCGTTGAGGGGCAGGGGGAGTCGTCTTTCTTT

j_gene: TRBJ2-1
d_gene: NA
v_gene: TRBV7-2
abundance: NA
CDR3aa: CASSLGGQRGNEQFF
CDR3nt: TGTGCCAGCAGCTTAGGTGGGCAAAGGGGGAATGAGCAGTTCTTC

j_gene: TRBJ1-1
d_gene: TRBD1
v_gene: TRBV5-1
abundance: few
CDR3aa: CASSPEGTGATEAFF
CDR3nt: TGCGCCAGCAGCCCGGAGGGGACAGGGGCCACTGAAGCTTTCTTT

j_gene: TRBJ2-1
d_gene: TRBD1
v_gene: TRBV7-2
abundance: few
CDR3aa: CASTSSGAGGYNEQFF
CDR3nt: TGTGCCAGCACCTCCAGCGGAGCAGGGGGCTACAATGAGCAGTTCTTC

j_gene: TRBJ1-6
d_gene: NA
v_gene: TRBV9
abundance: NA
CDR3aa: CASSVDPSPAGGSPLHF
CDR3nt: TGTGCCAGCAGCGTAGATCCCTCCCCCGCAGGAGGATCACCCCTCCACTTT

j_gene: TRBJ2-5
d_gene: NA
v_gene: TRBV21-1
abundance: NA
CDR3aa: CASSRRTGAETQYF
CDR3nt: TGTGCCAGCAGCAGACGGACAGGGGCAGAGACCCAGTACTTC

j_gene: TRBJ2-3
d_gene: NA
v_gene: TRBV7-3
abundance: NA
CDR3aa: CASSSSLTDTQYF
CDR3nt: TGTGCCAGCAGCTCGAGCCTGACAGATACGCAGTATTTT

j_gene: TRBJ2-1
d_gene: TRBD2
v_gene: TRBV29-1
abundance: NA
CDR3aa: CSALWTGTSGSNEQFF
CDR3nt: TGCAGCGCTTTGTGGACCGGGACTAGCGGGAGTAATGAGCAGTTCTTC

j_gene: TRBJ2-1
d_gene: NA
v_gene: TRBV2
abundance: few
CDR3aa: CASSESSVRGGQWFEQFF
CDR3nt: TGTGCCAGCAGTGAATCGTCCGTTCGTGGGGGCCAGTGGTTTGAGCAGTTCTTC

j_gene: TRBJ2-3
d_gene: NA
v_gene: TRBV5-1
abundance: few
CDR3aa: CASSLEGGDSADTQYF
CDR3nt: TGCGCCAGCAGCTTGGAAGGAGGAGACTCAGCAGATACGCAGTATTTT

j_gene: TRBJ2-3
d_gene: TRBD1
v_gene: TRBV5-4
abundance: few
CDR3aa: CASSLAGQGTDTQYF
CDR3nt: TGTGCCAGCAGCTTGGCGGGACAGGGGACAGATACGCAGTATTTT

j_gene: TRBJ2-2
d_gene: NA
v_gene: TRBV30
abundance: few
CDR3aa: CAWSDRGTGELFF
CDR3nt: TGTGCCTGGAGCGATCGGGGAACCGGGGAGCTGTTTTTT

j_gene: TRBJ2-1
d_gene: NA
v_gene: TRBV13
abundance: NA
CDR3aa: CASSVGASGGGEQFF
CDR3nt: TGTGCCAGCAGCGTAGGGGCCTCAGGGGGAGGTGAGCAGTTCTTC

j_gene: TRBJ2-1
d_gene: TRBD2
v_gene: TRBV18
abundance: NA
CDR3aa: CASSTNPGLAANEQFF
CDR3nt: TGTGCCAGCTCAACCAATCCGGGACTAGCGGCCAATGAGCAGTTCTTC

j_gene: TRBJ2-2
d_gene: NA
v_gene: TRBV30
abundance: NA
CDR3aa: CASVGRNTGELFF
CDR3nt: TGTGCCAGCGTGGGGAGGAACACCGGGGAGCTGTTTTTT

j_gene: TRBJ1-1
d_gene: NA
v_gene: TRBV28
abundance: NA
CDR3aa: CASSSTLTLNSRGAFF
CDR3nt: TGTGCCAGCAGTTCCACCCTCACACTCAATAGTCGCGGAGCTTTCTTT

j_gene: TRBJ2-1
d_gene: TRBD2
v_gene: TRBV25-1
abundance: NA
CDR3aa: CASSEVLAGDEQFF
CDR3nt: TGTGCCAGCAGTGAGGTTCTAGCGGGAGATGAGCAGTTCTTC

j_gene: TRBJ1-3
d_gene: NA
v_gene: TRBV2
abundance: NA
CDR3aa: CASIGDSGNTIYF
CDR3nt: TGTGCCAGCATAGGAGACTCTGGAAACACCATATATTTT

j_gene: TRBJ2-5
d_gene: TRBD1
v_gene: TRBV4-3
abundance: NA
CDR3aa: CASSHRQGEETQYF
CDR3nt: TGCGCCAGCAGCCACCGACAGGGGGAAGAGACCCAGTACTTC